This TCR beta chain was captured by sequencing in a study of CD8 T cells in ankylosing spondylitis. Regarding the study as a whole: Blood from ankylosing spondylitis patients appeared to carry a characteristic roughly eight-variant TCR beta motif.

TCRdb called the 5' RACE reads again in MiXCR, with one record for every CDR3 protein. The table has about 390,000 distinct CDR3 sequences, approximately 20% seen once. Worth noting for this clonotype: What it binds is unknown.

Input material: blood, either unsorted or a sorted T cell fraction (not recorded which). The receptor's source is a male donor with ankylosing spondylitis.

The CDR3 bases are TGCAGTGCTAGGGGCTGGGACCCCCGGGGCTACGAGCAGTACTTC. Its translation: CSARGWDPRGYEQYF. This chain uses TRBV20-1 with TRBJ2-7; D tentatively fits TRBD1 or TRBD2 (5 bases each). The germline V gene encodes CDR1 DFQATT and CDR2 SNEGSKA (reference sequence). V was shortened by 3 bases and J by 3 bases, with 18 bases between the two germline ends. The CDR3 runs 15 residues.